Sequencing of this T cell receptor beta chain was carried out in a study of T cell clones after liver transplantation. The wider study: A pre-transplant mixed lymphocyte reaction with TCRbeta sequencing defined graft-donor-reactive clones followed in post-transplant blood. Graft-donor-reactive sequences were compared with third-party-reactive TCRbeta sequences from pre-transplant mixed lymphocyte reactions.

V was pared by 1 base and J by 4 bases, with 5 bases between. The CDR3 spans 12 residues. The germline V gene has CDR1 SGHRS and CDR2 YFSETQ. Sequenced by immunoSEQ multiplex PCR; TCRdb stores in-frame clones only, minus some. The table has tens of thousands of clones, around four fifths seen once; the top ten hold 2.5% to 3.5%. Study-wide results and caveats: Conclusions were preliminary, with small, heterogeneous patient groups.

This clone showed up just once. Its specificity is not known. The starting material was CD4+ T cells from blood, obtained at the 22-month timepoint. The receptor's source is a human patient who received a liver transplant. A subset of T cells may come from the graft donor. The chain is built from TRBV5-1 and TRBJ1-1; D unresolved. The CDR3 loop is CASSLKGTEAFF. The CDR3 bases are TGCGCCAGCAGCTTGAAGGGCACTGAAGCTTTCTTT.